The clone carrying this T cell receptor (beta chain) was detected only once. Its antigen remains unknown. This CDR3 is 16 amino acids long. Germline CDR1 and CDR2: MNHEY and SVGAGI. V lost 0 bases, J lost 9 bases, and 19 bases lay in between. This specimen comes from a study of T cell repertoires in cytomegalovirus infection. Study-level results: Dominant in the ex vivo response were TCR beta clonotypes restricted by HLA-C and specific for CMV. Identification of carriers of CMV plus the relevant HLA was achieved through cumulative public TCR beta family frequency.

TCRdb analysed the reads with MiXCR anew, one entry per CDR3 protein. The sample lists about 700,000 distinct CDR3 sequences, around 35% seen once, with 15% to 20% in the top ten. The sample here was cultured PBMCs, taken from culture after CMV antigen stimulation. This TCR came from a human donor in good health (CMV status not recorded). Some clones in this sample may be carry-over from other donors' samples. The chain couples TRBV6-5 to TRBJ2-3; D may match TRBD1 or TRBD2 (5 bases each). CDR3 DNA sequence: TGTGCCAGCAGTTACTCGATAGCAGGGACCCGAGAGACGCAGTATTTT. It is translated as CASSYSIAGTRETQYF.